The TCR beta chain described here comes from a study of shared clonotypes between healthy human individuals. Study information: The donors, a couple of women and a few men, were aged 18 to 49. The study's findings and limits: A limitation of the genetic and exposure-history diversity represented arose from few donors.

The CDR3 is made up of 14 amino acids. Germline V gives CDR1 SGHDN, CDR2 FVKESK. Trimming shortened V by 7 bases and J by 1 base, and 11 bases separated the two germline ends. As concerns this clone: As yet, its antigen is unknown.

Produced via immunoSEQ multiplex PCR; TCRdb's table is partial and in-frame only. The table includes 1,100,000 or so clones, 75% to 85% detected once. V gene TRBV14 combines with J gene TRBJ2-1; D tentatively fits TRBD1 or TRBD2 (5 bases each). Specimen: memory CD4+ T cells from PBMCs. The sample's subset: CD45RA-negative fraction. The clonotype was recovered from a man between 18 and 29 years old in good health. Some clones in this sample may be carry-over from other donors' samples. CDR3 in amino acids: CASTEGFSYNEQFF. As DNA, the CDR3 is TGTGCCAGCACAGAGGGGTTTTCCTACAATGAGCAGTTCTTC.